This T cell receptor (beta chain) is drawn from a study of blood T cell repertoires in COVID-19. In the original workflow: Counts of nucleated cells, estimated from reference gene primer amplification, were obtained. Libraries were prepared by immunoSEQ multiplex PCR; TCRdb keeps only in-frame clonotypes and omits some of them. The V and J calls and clone size were taken over from that table, and D and trimming were inferred from the DNA. The repertoire holds about 150,000 clones, with roughly four fifths as singletons. CDR1 is SGHRS, CDR2 YFSETQ, per germline. V lost 4 bases to trimming and J lost 1 base; unmatched junction nucleotides: 6. The CDR3 has 15 amino acids.

Sequenced material: peripheral blood. The chain joins TRBV5-1 to TRBJ2-5; 8 bases map to TRBD2. This clonotype was obtained from a human donor with acute or convalescent COVID-19. The donor label of this sample is uncertain. CDR3 coding DNA: TGCGCCAGCAGCACGGGGACTAGGAGCCAAGAGACCCAGTACTTC. It codes for CASSTGTRSQETQYF.